The text below deals with one T cell receptor (beta chain). Trimming took off 6 bases at V and 3 bases at J, with 16 bases between the two ends. This CDR3 comprises 14 residues. The germline V gene encodes CDR1 SGHDT and CDR2 YYEEEE. immunoSEQ v3.0 was run at survey level. Profiled with immunoSEQ multiplex PCR; TCRdb holds only in-frame clones, not every one. The sample contains about 30,000 clones, around 80% of which appear only once. Treatment for every participant with HIV took place in the United States. These data are taken from a study of long-term antiretroviral therapy in people with HIV. The sample consisted of unsorted PBMCs, taken 1.5 years before starting antiretroviral therapy. The sequence derives from a man younger than 30 with HIV. This chain joins TRBV5-6 and TRBJ2-7, with a possible D match to TRBD1 (5 bases). CDR3 loop: CASIRLGQGYEQYF. CDR3 coding DNA: TGTGCCAGCATCCGGCTAGGCCAGGGCTACGAGCAGTACTTC.